This TCR beta chain originates from a study of Graves' ophthalmopathy and Graves' hyperthyroidism. The diagnostic workup employed clinical symptoms, serum thyroxine, TRAb, thyroid ultrasound and orbital computed tomography. This clonotype was recorded at least ten times. Its antigen is as yet unknown. Per germline, CDR1 MNHEY and CDR2 SVGAGI. The CDR3 covers 14 residues. V shed 8 bases and J 4 bases; nucleotides not matched to a gene: 6. RNA transcripts provided the template for amplifying TCR beta CDR3 regions. An opening RT-PCR round employed HTBI primers and preceded a second-round multiplex PCR. TCRdb analysed the multiplex PCR reads with MiXCR anew, one entry per CDR3 protein. The data contain around 400,000 distinct CDR3 sequences, about 17% of them singletons. General study findings and limits: The model's ophthalmopathy progression predictions had just under 71% sensitivity and over 72% specificity.

The receptor was derived from a woman in her late teens or twenties with Graves' ophthalmopathy. Sequenced material: peripheral blood. The rearrangement links TRBV6-5 to TRBJ1-5; 9 positions match TRBD1. The CDR3: CASQGDRDNQPQHF. In nucleotides, the CDR3 is TGTGCCAGCCAGGGGGACAGGGATAATCAGCCCCAGCATTTT.